Listed below are T cell receptor beta chains from one sample, sequenced in a study of PD-1 blockade in classical Hodgkin lymphoma. Data came from immunoSEQ multiplex PCR; TCRdb stores just in-frame clones and leaves some out. The data show nearly 55,000 clones, 65% to 85% seen once. The source was peripheral blood mononuclear cells (PBMCs), collected at baseline. These receptors were obtained from a human donor with classical Hodgkin lymphoma. Both conserved end residues are part of each CDR3. A D gene is named only where the DNA matches it firmly. Only part of the rows carry a size: once, few, many, or a class if the clone is expanded.

d_call: TRBD2; j_call: TRBJ2-1; clone_size: NA; v_call: TRBV2; cdr3_nt: TGTGCCAGCAGTAGCGGGACTAGCGTTGAGCAGTTCTTC; cdr3_aa: CASSSGTSVEQFF
d_call: NA; j_call: TRBJ1-1; clone_size: NA; v_call: TRBV6-4; cdr3_nt: TGTGCCAGCAGTGCAGGGGTGAACACTGAAGCTTTCTTT; cdr3_aa: CASSAGVNTEAFF
d_call: NA; j_call: TRBJ2-7; clone_size: NA; v_call: TRBV11-2; cdr3_nt: TGTGCCAGCAGCTTAGCGGTCGGGTTTAGCGAGCAGTACTTC; cdr3_aa: CASSLAVGFSEQYF
d_call: NA; j_call: TRBJ2-1; clone_size: few; v_call: TRBV2; cdr3_nt: TGTGCCAGCATAATATGGGATAAATTGTTCTTC; cdr3_aa: CASIIWDKLFF
d_call: NA; j_call: TRBJ2-1; clone_size: once; v_call: TRBV29-1; cdr3_nt: TGCAGCGTTGAGCAGACCAGCTCCTACAATGAGCAGTTCTTC; cdr3_aa: CSVEQTSSYNEQFF
d_call: NA; j_call: TRBJ1-5; clone_size: NA; v_call: TRBV7-8; cdr3_nt: TGTGCCAGCAGCCCCTCCGGGACACCTTGGTTGCCCCAGCATTTT; cdr3_aa: CASSPSGTPWLPQHF
d_call: TRBD1; j_call: TRBJ1-5; clone_size: NA; v_call: TRBV27; cdr3_nt: TGTGCCAGCAGTCCAGGACAGGTTAATCAGCCCCAGCATTTT; cdr3_aa: CASSPGQVNQPQHF
d_call: TRBD2; j_call: TRBJ2-1; clone_size: NA; v_call: TRBV14; cdr3_nt: TGTGCCAGCAGCCAATGGACTAGCTCCTACAATGAGCAGTTCTTC; cdr3_aa: CASSQWTSSYNEQFF
d_call: NA; j_call: TRBJ2-1; clone_size: NA; v_call: TRBV29-1; cdr3_nt: TGCAGCGTTGCAGGGGGAGGGCTTGTAACGGACAATGAGCAGTTCTTC; cdr3_aa: CSVAGGGLVTDNEQFF
d_call: NA; j_call: TRBJ2-1; clone_size: NA; v_call: TRBV19; cdr3_nt: TGTGCCAGTACCCGCCGGGCGGACAATGAGCAGTTCTTC; cdr3_aa: CASTRRADNEQFF
d_call: NA; j_call: TRBJ1-3; clone_size: NA; v_call: TRBV6-6; cdr3_nt: TGTGCCAGCAGTTACGGCGGAGAAACTGGAAACACCATATATTTT; cdr3_aa: CASSYGGETGNTIYF
d_call: NA; j_call: TRBJ1-5; clone_size: NA; v_call: TRBV19; cdr3_nt: TGTGCCAGTAGGTCGGGCAGTACCCCACCACCCCAGCATTTT; cdr3_aa: CASRSGSTPPPQHF
d_call: NA; j_call: TRBJ1-2; clone_size: once; v_call: TRBV10-3; cdr3_nt: TGTGCCATCAGTGAGACGTTAGGCTACACCTTC; cdr3_aa: CAISETLGYTF
d_call: NA; j_call: TRBJ2-6; clone_size: NA; v_call: TRBV7-9; cdr3_nt: TGTGCCAGCAGCTTCTGGATCTCTGGGGCCAACGTCCTGACTTTC; cdr3_aa: CASSFWISGANVLTF
d_call: NA; j_call: TRBJ1-2; clone_size: NA; v_call: TRBV19; cdr3_nt: TGTGCCAGTAGTCAGACAGTAATCTATGGCTACACCTTC; cdr3_aa: CASSQTVIYGYTF
d_call: NA; j_call: TRBJ1-2; clone_size: NA; v_call: TRBV7-3; cdr3_nt: TGTGCCAGCAGCTCCCAGGGAACTTATGGCTACACCTTC; cdr3_aa: CASSSQGTYGYTF
d_call: NA; j_call: TRBJ1-5; clone_size: few; v_call: TRBV7-6; cdr3_nt: TGTGCCAGCAGTCTTATGGGGGGCCGAAGCAATCAGCCCCAGCATTTT; cdr3_aa: CASSLMGGRSNQPQHF
d_call: NA; j_call: TRBJ2-3; clone_size: NA; v_call: TRBV11-2; cdr3_nt: TGTGCCAGCAGCTTAGAGACGGTCTGGGGTACGCAGTATTTT; cdr3_aa: CASSLETVWGTQYF
d_call: NA; j_call: TRBJ1-5; clone_size: once; v_call: TRBV11-2; cdr3_nt: TGTGCCAGCAGCTTATCGGGGTTCAATCAGCCCCAGCATTTT; cdr3_aa: CASSLSGFNQPQHF
d_call: NA; j_call: TRBJ1-2; clone_size: once; v_call: TRBV29-1; cdr3_nt: TGCAGCCTCTCCCAGGAGGGCCACTATGGCTACACCTTC; cdr3_aa: CSLSQEGHYGYTF
d_call: TRBD1; j_call: TRBJ2-3; clone_size: once; v_call: TRBV7-9; cdr3_nt: TGTGCCAGCAGCTTGACAGGGACCACAGATACGCAGTATTTT; cdr3_aa: CASSLTGTTDTQYF
d_call: NA; j_call: TRBJ2-7; clone_size: NA; v_call: TRBV7-8; cdr3_nt: TGTGCCAGCAGCCCTCGACCAAGCTCCTACGAGCAGTACTTC; cdr3_aa: CASSPRPSSYEQYF
d_call: NA; j_call: TRBJ2-2; clone_size: NA; v_call: TRBV7-8; cdr3_nt: TGTGCCAGCAGCTCCCATGCGGCCGGGGAGCTGTTTTTT; cdr3_aa: CASSSHAAGELFF
d_call: TRBD1; j_call: TRBJ1-2; clone_size: NA; v_call: TRBV29-1; cdr3_nt: TGCAGCGTTGCGACAGGGGGCGACTATGGCTACACCTTC; cdr3_aa: CSVATGGDYGYTF
d_call: NA; j_call: TRBJ2-7; clone_size: few; v_call: TRBV7-9; cdr3_nt: TGTGCCAGCAGCTCCAGGGTGAGCTACGAGCAGTACTTC; cdr3_aa: CASSSRVSYEQYF
d_call: TRBD2; j_call: TRBJ2-7; clone_size: NA; v_call: TRBV10-2; cdr3_nt: TGCGCCAGCAGTGTTGGGACTAGCGGGATTAGCGAGCAGTACTTC; cdr3_aa: CASSVGTSGISEQYF
d_call: NA; j_call: TRBJ2-7; clone_size: NA; v_call: TRBV11-2; cdr3_nt: TGTGCCAGCAGCTCACAGGGCTACGAGCAGTACTTC; cdr3_aa: CASSSQGYEQYF
d_call: NA; j_call: TRBJ1-2; clone_size: NA; v_call: TRBV6-5; cdr3_nt: TGTGCCAGCAGTTACTCTTCAGACAGTAGCTACACCTTC; cdr3_aa: CASSYSSDSSYTF
d_call: NA; j_call: TRBJ2-7; clone_size: NA; v_call: TRBV4-1; cdr3_nt: TGCGCCAGCAGCCAAGATTCAGGGAGCTCCTACGAGCAGTACTTC; cdr3_aa: CASSQDSGSSYEQYF
d_call: TRBD2; j_call: TRBJ2-1; clone_size: once; v_call: TRBV7-2; cdr3_nt: TGTGCCAGCAGCCCCGGGAGGGGTGGTGAGCAGTTCTTC; cdr3_aa: CASSPGRGGEQFF
d_call: TRBD2; j_call: TRBJ2-2; clone_size: once; v_call: TRBV2; cdr3_nt: TGTGCCAGCTTGGGACTAGCGGGAGGGATCGGGACCGGGGAGCTGTTTTTT; cdr3_aa: CASLGLAGGIGTGELFF
d_call: NA; j_call: TRBJ1-1; clone_size: NA; v_call: TRBV27; cdr3_nt: TGTGCCAGCAGTTTTGGAGGCGGGAACACTGAAGCTTTCTTT; cdr3_aa: CASSFGGGNTEAFF
d_call: NA; j_call: TRBJ1-1; clone_size: few; v_call: TRBV18; cdr3_nt: TGTGCCAGCTCACCAGGGGGTTGGGGCACTGAAGCTTTCTTT; cdr3_aa: CASSPGGWGTEAFF
d_call: NA; j_call: TRBJ2-1; clone_size: NA; v_call: TRBV10-1; cdr3_nt: TGCGCCAGCAGTGAAGGGGGGACCGATAGAGAGTTCTTC; cdr3_aa: CASSEGGTDREFF
d_call: TRBD2; j_call: TRBJ2-3; clone_size: NA; v_call: TRBV7-9; cdr3_nt: TGTGCCAGCAGCTTAAAAGCGGGAGATTCAGATACGCAGTATTTT; cdr3_aa: CASSLKAGDSDTQYF
d_call: TRBD1; j_call: TRBJ1-5; clone_size: NA; v_call: TRBV7-9; cdr3_nt: TGTGCCAGCAGCTCGCAGGGGGATCAGCCCCAGCATTTT; cdr3_aa: CASSSQGDQPQHF
d_call: TRBD1; j_call: TRBJ2-5; clone_size: NA; v_call: TRBV7-9; cdr3_nt: TGTGCCAGCACCCTCTCAGGGGGCGCAGAGACCCAGTACTTC; cdr3_aa: CASTLSGGAETQYF
d_call: NA; j_call: TRBJ1-2; clone_size: NA; v_call: TRBV7-9; cdr3_nt: TGTGCCAGCAGCCAAGGGACGGTTTGGGGCTATGGCTACACCTTC; cdr3_aa: CASSQGTVWGYGYTF
d_call: NA; j_call: TRBJ1-2; clone_size: NA; v_call: TRBV7-9; cdr3_nt: TGTGCCAGCAGCTTAATGGATCCGGGCGGCTACACCTTC; cdr3_aa: CASSLMDPGGYTF
d_call: NA; j_call: TRBJ1-4; clone_size: NA; v_call: TRBV7-9; cdr3_nt: TGTGCCAGCAGCCCCAGGGGAACGGGGGAAAAACTGTTTTTT; cdr3_aa: CASSPRGTGEKLFF
d_call: NA; j_call: TRBJ2-4; clone_size: NA; v_call: TRBV11-3; cdr3_nt: TGTGCCAGCAGCCCCTTCAGTTGGGGCAAAAACATTCAGTACTTC; cdr3_aa: CASSPFSWGKNIQYF
d_call: NA; j_call: TRBJ1-1; clone_size: NA; v_call: TRBV10-3; cdr3_nt: TGTGCCATCAGTGGAACAGAATCGAACACTGAAGCTTTCTTT; cdr3_aa: CAISGTESNTEAFF
d_call: NA; j_call: TRBJ2-1; clone_size: NA; v_call: TRBV30; cdr3_nt: TGTGCCTGGAGTCATTACCGGGACCTTTATAATGAGCAGTTCTTC; cdr3_aa: CAWSHYRDLYNEQFF
d_call: TRBD2; j_call: TRBJ2-2; clone_size: NA; v_call: TRBV7-2; cdr3_nt: TGTGCCAGCAGCCCCATGCTAGCGGACGCGAACACCGGGGAGCTGTTTTTT; cdr3_aa: CASSPMLADANTGELFF
d_call: NA; j_call: TRBJ1-1; clone_size: NA; v_call: TRBV27; cdr3_nt: TGTGCCAGCAGTTCCTACCCGAGAGGAACGCCGAACACTGAAGCTTTCTTT; cdr3_aa: CASSSYPRGTPNTEAFF
d_call: TRBD2; j_call: TRBJ2-1; clone_size: NA; v_call: TRBV19; cdr3_nt: TGTGCCAGTAGTAGGGGACTAGCGGGAGGGGCCAATGAGCAGTTCTTC; cdr3_aa: CASSRGLAGGANEQFF
d_call: NA; j_call: TRBJ2-7; clone_size: NA; v_call: TRBV5-4; cdr3_nt: TGTGCCAGCAGCCGAGACAGGTCCTCCTACGAGCAGTACTTC; cdr3_aa: CASSRDRSSYEQYF
d_call: NA; j_call: TRBJ1-3; clone_size: few; v_call: TRBV6-5; cdr3_nt: TGTGCCTCCGCGCGCGCCGACTCTGGAAACACCATATATTTT; cdr3_aa: CASARADSGNTIYF
d_call: NA; j_call: TRBJ1-2; clone_size: many; v_call: TRBV30; cdr3_nt: TGTGCCTGGAGTGTAGAATCTGTGGCCTATGGCTACACCTTC; cdr3_aa: CAWSVESVAYGYTF
d_call: TRBD2; j_call: TRBJ2-3; clone_size: NA; v_call: TRBV7-2; cdr3_nt: TGTGCCAGCAGCCTCGGGACTAGCGTCGCAGATACGCAGTATTTT; cdr3_aa: CASSLGTSVADTQYF
d_call: NA; j_call: TRBJ2-7; clone_size: NA; v_call: TRBV9; cdr3_nt: TGTGCCAGCAGCGTGTCAGGGGGGAACGAGCAGTACTTC; cdr3_aa: CASSVSGGNEQYF
d_call: NA; j_call: TRBJ2-6; clone_size: NA; v_call: TRBV5-1; cdr3_nt: TGCGCCAGCAGCTTGGAAGGTGGCTCCGGGGCCAACGTCCTGACTTTC; cdr3_aa: CASSLEGGSGANVLTF
d_call: NA; j_call: TRBJ1-1; clone_size: many; v_call: TRBV18; cdr3_nt: TGTGCCAGCTCACCCCCGGAAGGTGAAGCTTTCTTT; cdr3_aa: CASSPPEGEAFF
d_call: NA; j_call: TRBJ2-1; clone_size: NA; v_call: TRBV5-6; cdr3_nt: TGTGCCAGCAGCTTGGCGGGAAATGAGCAGTTCTTC; cdr3_aa: CASSLAGNEQFF
d_call: NA; j_call: TRBJ1-2; clone_size: NA; v_call: TRBV6-6; cdr3_nt: TGTGCCAGCAGTCCCCAGAATTTAGGTCACTATGGCTACACCTTC; cdr3_aa: CASSPQNLGHYGYTF
d_call: NA; j_call: TRBJ1-5; clone_size: once; v_call: TRBV15; cdr3_nt: TGTGCCACCAGCAGAGCCCCCAATAGCAATCAGCCCCAGCATTTT; cdr3_aa: CATSRAPNSNQPQHF
d_call: NA; j_call: TRBJ2-5; clone_size: NA; v_call: TRBV6-5; cdr3_nt: TGTGCCAGCAGTCAACCCCCCACGGGGGGCGAGACCCAGTACTTC; cdr3_aa: CASSQPPTGGETQYF
d_call: NA; j_call: TRBJ1-1; clone_size: NA; v_call: TRBV30; cdr3_nt: TGTGCCTGGAGTGTACTACTGAGTAACACTGAAGCTTTCTTT; cdr3_aa: CAWSVLLSNTEAFF
d_call: NA; j_call: TRBJ1-2; clone_size: NA; v_call: TRBV5-6; cdr3_nt: TGTGCCAGCAGCTTGGCCCAGGGCGATACCTATGGCTACACCTTC; cdr3_aa: CASSLAQGDTYGYTF
d_call: NA; j_call: TRBJ1-1; clone_size: NA; v_call: TRBV9; cdr3_nt: TGTGCCAGCAGCGTAGAGGGTGAGAACACTGAAGCTTTCTTT; cdr3_aa: CASSVEGENTEAFF